The source of this TCR beta chain is a study of regulatory T cells in long-lasting Graves disease. Background on the study: Antithyroid drugs had been taken under 3 months by newly diagnosed Graves' patients. Study outcomes and limitations: Persistent patients had more shared public clonotypes (around 2,800) than new patients (around 1,000).

This CDR3 comprises 16 residues. The V end lost 1 base, the J end lost 4 bases, and 17 bases lay between the germline ends. In germline, CDR1 is KGHSH, CDR2 LQKENI. This clonotype was counted many times. What it binds is not known. The time point was: newly diagnosed GD, antithyroid drugs for less than 3 months. PBMC RNA served as the TCR library source. Building the TCR beta libraries relied on iRepertoire HTBI primers, and CDR3 regions underwent Arm-PCR. TCRdb redid the calling of the multiplex PCR reads with MiXCR, one entry per CDR3 protein. Of 400,000 to 500,000 distinct CDR3 sequences listed, approximately 16% are singletons. This sample was also put to use in a study of T cells in Graves' hyperthyroidism and ophthalmopathy.

The TCR comes from a woman between 40 and 50 years old with Graves disease. The input for sequencing was peripheral blood mononuclear cells (PBMCs), taken at new diagnosis, from a patient treated with antithyroid drugs. The rearrangement uses TRBV18 and TRBJ2-7, with D tentatively TRBD1 (5 bases). The chain's CDR3 is CASSPRGTTSGYEQYF. The DNA for the CDR3 is TGTGCCAGCTCACCACGGGGCACCACGTCGGGTTACGAGCAGTACTTC.